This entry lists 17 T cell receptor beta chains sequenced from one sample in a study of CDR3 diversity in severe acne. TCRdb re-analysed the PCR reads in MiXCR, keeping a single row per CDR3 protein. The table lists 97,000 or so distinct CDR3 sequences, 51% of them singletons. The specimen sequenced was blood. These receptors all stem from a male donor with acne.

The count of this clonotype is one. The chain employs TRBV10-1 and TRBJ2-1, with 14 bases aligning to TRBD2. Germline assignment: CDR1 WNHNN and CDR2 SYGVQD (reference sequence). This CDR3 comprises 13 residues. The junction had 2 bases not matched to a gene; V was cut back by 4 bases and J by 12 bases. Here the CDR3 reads CASSVGLAGGQFF. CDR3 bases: TGCGCCAGCAGTGTCGGACTAGCGGGAGGGCAGTTCTTC.

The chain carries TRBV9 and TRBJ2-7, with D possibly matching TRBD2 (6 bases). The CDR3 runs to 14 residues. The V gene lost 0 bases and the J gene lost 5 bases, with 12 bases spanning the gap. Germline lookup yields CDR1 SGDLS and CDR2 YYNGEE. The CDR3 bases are TGTGCCAGCAGCGTAGCGGGGTCGGGGGACGAGCAGTACTTC. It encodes CASSVAGSGDEQYF.

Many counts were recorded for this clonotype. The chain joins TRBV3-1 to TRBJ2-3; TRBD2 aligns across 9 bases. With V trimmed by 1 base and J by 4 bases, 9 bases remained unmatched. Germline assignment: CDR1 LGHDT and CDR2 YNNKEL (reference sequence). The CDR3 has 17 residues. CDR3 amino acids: CASSQGPGTSRPDTQYF. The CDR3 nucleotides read TGTGCCAGCAGCCAAGGGCCCGGGACTAGCCGACCAGATACGCAGTATTTT.

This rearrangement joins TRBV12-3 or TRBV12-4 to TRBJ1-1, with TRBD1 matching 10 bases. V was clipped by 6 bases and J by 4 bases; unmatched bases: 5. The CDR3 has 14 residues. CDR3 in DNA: TGTGCCAGCAGGACAGGGGGCGAGGCCACTGAAGCTTTCTTT. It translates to CASRTGGEATEAFF.

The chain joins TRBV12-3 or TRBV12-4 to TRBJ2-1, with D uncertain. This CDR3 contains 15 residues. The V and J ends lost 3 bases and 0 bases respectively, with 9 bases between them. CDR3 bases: TGTGCCAGCAGTTTTGGCGGTAGCTCCTACAATGAGCAGTTCTTC. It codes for CASSFGGSSYNEQFF.

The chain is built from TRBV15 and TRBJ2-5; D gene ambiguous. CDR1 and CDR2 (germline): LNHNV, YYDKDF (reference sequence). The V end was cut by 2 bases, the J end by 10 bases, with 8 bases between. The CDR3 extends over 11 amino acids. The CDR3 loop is CATSRKDLQYF. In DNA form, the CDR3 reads TGTGCCACCAGCAGAAAAGATCTCCAGTACTTC.

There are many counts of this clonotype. In nucleotides, the CDR3 is TGTGCCACCAGTGATCCTAGCGGGAGGGCCCGTAATGAGCAGTTCTTC. Translating it yields CATSDPSGRARNEQFF. The chain uses TRBV24-1 and TRBJ2-1; the match to TRBD2 covers 12 bases. The CDR3 runs to 16 residues. The V gene's germline CDR1 is KGHDR and CDR2 SFDVKD. V was pared by 3 bases and J by 7 bases, with 6 bases of the junction left unmatched.

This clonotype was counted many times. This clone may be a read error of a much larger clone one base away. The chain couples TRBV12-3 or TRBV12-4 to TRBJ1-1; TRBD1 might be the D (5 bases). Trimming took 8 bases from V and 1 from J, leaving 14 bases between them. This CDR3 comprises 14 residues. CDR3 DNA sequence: TGTGCCAGCGGTCCTGGGACTTCGAACACTGAAGCTTTCTTT. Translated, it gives CASGPGTSNTEAFF.

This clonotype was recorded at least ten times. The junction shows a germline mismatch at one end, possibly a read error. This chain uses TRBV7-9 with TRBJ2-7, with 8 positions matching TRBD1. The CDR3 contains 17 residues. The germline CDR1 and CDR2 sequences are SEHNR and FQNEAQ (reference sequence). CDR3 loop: CASSALDGQGNDYKQYF. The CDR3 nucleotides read TGTGCCAGCAGCGCCTTAGACGGACAGGGTAACGACTACAAGCAGTACTTC.

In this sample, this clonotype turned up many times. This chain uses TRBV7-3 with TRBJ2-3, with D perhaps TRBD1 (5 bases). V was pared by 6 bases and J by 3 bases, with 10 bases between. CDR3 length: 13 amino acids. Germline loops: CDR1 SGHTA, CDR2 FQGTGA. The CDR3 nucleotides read TGTGCCAGCAGTCCAGGGCGGACAGATACGCAGTATTTT. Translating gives CASSPGRTDTQYF. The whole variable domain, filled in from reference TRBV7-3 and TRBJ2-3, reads GAGVSQTPSNKVTEKGKYVELRCDPISGHTALYWYRQSLGQGPEFLIYFQGTGAADDSGLPNDRFFAVRPEGSVSTLKIQRTERGDSAVYLCASSPGRTDTQYFGPGTRLTVL.

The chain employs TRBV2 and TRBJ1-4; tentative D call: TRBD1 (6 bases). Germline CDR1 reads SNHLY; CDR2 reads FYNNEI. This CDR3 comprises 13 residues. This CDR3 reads CAAEGGMDEKLFF. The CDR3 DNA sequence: TGTGCGGCGGAGGGGGGGATGGATGAAAAACTGTTTTTT.

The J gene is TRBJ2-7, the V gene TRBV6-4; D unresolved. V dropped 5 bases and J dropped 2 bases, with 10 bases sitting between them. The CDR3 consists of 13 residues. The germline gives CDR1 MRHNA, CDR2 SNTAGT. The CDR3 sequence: CASSFGPTYEQYF. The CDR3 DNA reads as TGTGCCAGCAGTTTCGGACCTACCTACGAGCAGTACTTC.

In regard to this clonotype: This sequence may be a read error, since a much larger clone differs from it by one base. This chain's CDR3 is CASRLQRDKNIQYF. The CDR3 bases are TGTGCCAGCAGACTCCAGCGGGACAAAAACATTCAGTACTTC. V is TRBV7-9 and J is TRBJ2-4; TRBD2 aligns across 7 bases. Germline lookup yields CDR1 SEHNR and CDR2 FQNEAQ (reference sequence). The CDR3 is 14 residues long. Trimming removed 6 bases from V and 3 bases from J; junction bases left unmatched: 5.

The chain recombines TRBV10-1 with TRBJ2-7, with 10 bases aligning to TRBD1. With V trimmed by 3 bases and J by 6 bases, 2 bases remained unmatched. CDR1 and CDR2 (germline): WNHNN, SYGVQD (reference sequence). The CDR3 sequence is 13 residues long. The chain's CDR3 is CASSEWTGGEQYF. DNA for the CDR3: TGCGCCAGCAGTGAATGGACAGGGGGCGAGCAGTACTTC.

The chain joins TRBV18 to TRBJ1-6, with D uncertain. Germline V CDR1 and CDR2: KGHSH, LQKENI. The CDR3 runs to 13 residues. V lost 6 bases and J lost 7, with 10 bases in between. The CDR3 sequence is CASSRARNSPLHF. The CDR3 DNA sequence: TGTGCCAGCTCGAGGGCCCGAAATTCACCCCTCCACTTT. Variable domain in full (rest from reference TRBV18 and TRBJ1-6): NAGVMQNPRHLVRRRGQEARLRCSPMKGHSHVYWYRQLPEEGLKFMVYLQKENIIDESGMPKERFSAEFPKEGPSILRIQQVVRGDSAAYFCASSRARNSPLHFGNGTRLTVT.

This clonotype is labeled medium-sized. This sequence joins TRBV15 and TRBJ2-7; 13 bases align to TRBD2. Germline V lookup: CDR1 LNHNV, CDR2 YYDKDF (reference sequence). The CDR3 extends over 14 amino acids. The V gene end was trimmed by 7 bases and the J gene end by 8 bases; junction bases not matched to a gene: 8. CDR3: CATTRTSGGLKQYF. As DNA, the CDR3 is TGTGCCACCACCAGGACTAGCGGGGGCTTAAAGCAGTACTTC.

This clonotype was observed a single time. CDR3: CATSDRAGYEQYF. CDR3 sequence (DNA): TGTGCCACCAGCGACAGGGCAGGATACGAGCAGTACTTC. The J gene is TRBJ2-7, the V gene TRBV24-1; 7 nucleotides line up with TRBD1. V was pared by 7 bases and J by 4 bases, with 6 bases of the junction left unmatched. The CDR3 is 13 residues long. Germline V gene data show CDR1 as KGHDR and CDR2 as SFDVKD.